Below, 21 T cell receptor beta chains from the same sample are listed, as sequenced in a study of blood T cell repertoires in COVID-19. Using immunoSEQ multiplex PCR, the repertoire was profiled, and TCRdb retains in-frame clones only, with some absent. The sample gives roughly 380,000 clones, roughly 87% of which show up once; about 3% is in the top ten. The sample comprised PBMCs or T cells enriched from blood (not recorded which). These receptors originate from a woman in her 30s who had recovered from COVID-19.

The CDR3 is CASSFKDRGTGNTIYF. The CDR3 DNA reads TGTGCCAGCAGCTTCAAGGACAGGGGAACTGGAAACACCATATATTTT. V gene TRBV5-4 combines with J gene TRBJ1-3; 9 bases agree with TRBD1. The germline gives CDR1 SGHNT, CDR2 YYREEE (reference sequence). Trimming cost V 2 bases and J 2 bases; bases outside gene matches: 5. There are 16 residues in the CDR3. Combining the CDR3 with reference TRBV5-4 and TRBJ1-3 gives the whole variable domain ETGVTQSPTHLIKTRGQQVTLRCSSQSGHNTVSWYQQALGQGPQFIFQYYREEENGRGNFPPRFSGLQFPNYSSELNVNALELDDSALYLCASSFKDRGTGNTIYFGEGSWLTVV.

This chain connects TRBV9 to TRBJ2-7, with 10 bases fitting TRBD2. From germline, CDR1 is SGDLS and CDR2 YYNGEE. The trim removed 3 bases at V and 5 bases at J, leaving 2 bases unmatched. The CDR3 has 13 amino acids. The CDR3 nucleotides read TGTGCCAGCAGCGCAGCGGGGGGGCACGAGCAGTACTTC. It yields the protein CASSAAGGHEQYF.

The V call is TRBV2, the J call TRBJ2-7; 9 nucleotides match TRBD1. CDR1 and CDR2 (germline): SNHLY, FYNNEI. The CDR3 covers 16 residues. The trim removed 5 bases at V and 6 bases at J, leaving 14 bases unmatched. In DNA form, the CDR3 reads TGTGCCAGCAGTTATTTAACCGGGACAGGGTTAGGCGAGCAGTACTTC. Amino acids: CASSYLTGTGLGEQYF.

The chain combines TRBV7-2 with TRBJ1-2; 8 nucleotides agree with TRBD1. Germline values: CDR1 SGHTA, CDR2 FQGNSA. This CDR3 is 14 amino acids long. Trimming cost V 4 bases and J 4 bases; bases outside gene matches: 5. CDR3 sequence (DNA): TGTGCCAGCAGCTCCGCAGGGGGCGGCTATGGCTACACCTTC. As protein: CASSSAGGGYGYTF.

The V gene is TRBV27, the J gene TRBJ2-1; no clear D. This CDR3 is 11 amino acids long. Trimming took 3 bases from V and 9 from J, leaving 6 bases between them. Looked up from germline, CDR1 is MNHEY and CDR2 is SMNVEV (reference sequence). This chain's CDR3 is CASSFYGEQFF. Here the CDR3 DNA reads TGTGCCAGCAGTTTCTATGGTGAGCAGTTCTTC.

V and J are TRBV27 and TRBJ1-5; TRBD1 aligns across 9 bases. V lost 3 bases to trimming and J lost 2 bases; unmatched junction nucleotides: 17. The CDR3 is made up of 20 amino acids. Germline assignment: CDR1 MNHEY and CDR2 SMNVEV (reference sequence). CDR3 protein: CASSFVLGQGRAKGNQPQHF. For the CDR3, the DNA is TGTGCCAGCAGTTTCGTTCTAGGACAGGGGAGGGCTAAGGGCAATCAGCCCCAGCATTTT.

The rearrangement links TRBV2 to TRBJ1-2; 7 nucleotides agree with TRBD1. The length of the CDR3 is 13 residues. V shed 6 bases and J 8 bases; nucleotides not matched to a gene: 9. CDR1 is SNHLY, CDR2 FYNNEI, per germline. For the CDR3, the DNA is TGTGCCAGCAGCCAGACAGGGTTAGGGGGCTACACCTTC. As protein: CASSQTGLGGYTF.

The chain links TRBV5-1 to TRBJ2-5; 9 bases match TRBD1. Germline values: CDR1 SGHRS, CDR2 YFSETQ. CDR3 length: 16 amino acids. V was clipped by 2 bases and J by 4 bases; unmatched bases: 9. The CDR3 region has the DNA TGCGCCAGCAGCTTTACAGGGGGCTCTTCTGGAGAGACCCAGTACTTC. This translates into CASSFTGGSSGETQYF. The full variable domain, in which reference TRBV5-1 and TRBJ2-5 provide the parts outside the CDR3, is KAGVTQTPRYLIKTRGQQVTLSCSPISGHRSVSWYQQTPGQGLQFLFEYFSETQRNKGNFPGRFSGRQFSNSRSEMNVSTLELGDSALYLCASSFTGGSSGETQYFGPGTRLLVL.

In this sample, this clone turned up once. The chain has TRBV5-4 and TRBJ1-2; maybe TRBD1 (5 bases). V lost 3 bases and J 1 base, leaving 13 bases between the germline ends. Germline V gene data show CDR1 as SGHNT and CDR2 as YYREEE (reference sequence). The CDR3 contains 15 residues. The CDR3 nucleotides read TGTGCCAGCAGCTGGGAAGGGGCACGTAACTATGGCTACACCTTC. Protein: CASSWEGARNYGYTF.

The rearrangement uses TRBV5-1 and TRBJ2-7, with TRBD1 matching 9 bases. Per the germline V gene, CDR1 is SGHRS and CDR2 is YFSETQ. The CDR3 covers 14 residues. The junction had 7 bases not matched to a gene; V was cut back by 5 bases and J by 4 bases. As DNA, the CDR3 is TGCGCCAGCAGGGAGGGGACAGGGCCATACGAGCAGTACTTC. Its protein product is CASREGTGPYEQYF.

This chain uses TRBV6-5 with TRBJ1-3; unclear D gene. V was pared by 6 bases and J by 4 bases, with 10 bases between. Per germline, CDR1 MNHEY and CDR2 SVGAGI. The CDR3 runs to 13 residues. The CDR3 DNA follows: TGTGCCAGCAGGAAGGCGGGGGGAAACACCATATATTTT. Its translation is CASRKAGGNTIYF.

V gene TRBV12-3 or TRBV12-4 combines with J gene TRBJ1-2, with 7 bases identical to TRBD1. V dropped 6 bases and J dropped 4; count of bases not matched to a gene: 5. The CDR3 has 13 amino acids. The CDR3 reads CASSPGQSYGYTF. The CDR3 DNA is TGTGCCAGCAGCCCGGGACAGTCCTATGGCTACACCTTC.

The chain joins TRBV28 to TRBJ2-7, with TRBD2 matching over 8 bases. The V segment lost 2 bases and the J segment 4 bases; nucleotides outside the gene matches: 16. Germline-derived CDR1 and CDR2 are MDHEN and SYDVKM. The CDR3 has 18 residues. CDR3 residues: CASSLGGRGAGDVYEQYF. DNA of the CDR3: TGTGCCAGCAGTTTAGGGGGGCGGGGAGCGGGAGACGTTTACGAGCAGTACTTC.

This clone was detected a few times. One end of the junction is discordant with germline, which a read error may explain. The V call is TRBV30, the J call TRBJ2-3; 7 nucleotides align to TRBD1. The CDR3 consists of 14 residues. From germline, CDR1 is GTSNPN and CDR2 SVGIG (reference sequence). The CDR3 coding sequence is TGTGCCTGCACGGACAGGACCAGCACAGATAGGCAGTATTTT. The encoded protein is CACTDRTSTDRQYF.

This clone appeared once. J is TRBJ1-6 and V is TRBV6-6; 7 bases fit TRBD1. The germline CDR1 and CDR2 sequences are MNHNY and SVGAGI (reference sequence). J lost 6 bases, V lost 5 bases, and 1 base had no gene match. The CDR3 is made up of 13 amino acids. The CDR3 loop reads CASSAGGNSPLHF. The CDR3 bases are TGTGCCAGCAGTGCAGGGGGTAATTCACCCCTCCACTTT.

The chain joins TRBV6-5 to TRBJ1-2, with TRBD1 matching over 7 bases. Germline V gene sequence: CDR1 MNHEY, CDR2 SVGAGI. This CDR3 has 14 residues. V dropped 4 bases and J dropped 3; count of bases not matched to a gene: 5. CDR3 DNA: TGTGCCAGCAGTTCGAAGACAGGGCACTATGGCTACACCTTC. Protein sequence: CASSSKTGHYGYTF.

The chain links TRBV5-1 to TRBJ2-5; tentatively, D is TRBD1 (6 bases). Trimming removed 2 bases from V and 1 base from J, with 18 bases in between. The CDR3 runs 17 residues. Germline CDR1 and CDR2: SGHRS and YFSETQ. CDR3 nucleotides: TGCGCCAGCAGCTTCCTGACAGGCCACCTTCTCCAAGAGACCCAGTACTTC. It encodes CASSFLTGHLLQETQYF.

The J gene is TRBJ2-4, the V gene TRBV5-1; D possibly corresponds to TRBD1 (5 bases). V lost 0 bases to trimming and J lost 6 bases, with 10 bases between them. Germline CDR1 reads SGHRS; CDR2 reads YFSETQ. The CDR3 covers 14 residues. The CDR3 sequence: CASSLASQGNIQYF. The CDR3 DNA sequence: TGCGCCAGCAGCTTGGCGTCTCAGGGAAACATTCAGTACTTC. Together with reference TRBV5-1 and TRBJ2-4, the CDR3 gives the full variable domain: KAGVTQTPRYLIKTRGQQVTLSCSPISGHRSVSWYQQTPGQGLQFLFEYFSETQRNKGNFPGRFSGRQFSNSRSEMNVSTLELGDSALYLCASSLASQGNIQYFGAGTRLSVL.

This clone showed up just a few times. This sequence joins TRBV28 and TRBJ2-2; 11 bases agree with TRBD2. V trimming: 7 bases; J trimming: 3 bases; junction bases outside the gene matches: 4. CDR1 is MDHEN, CDR2 SYDVKM, per germline. This CDR3 contains 15 residues. In DNA form, the CDR3 reads TGTGCCAGCAACTTAGCGGGAGGGTACACCGGGGAGCTGTTTTTT. The encoded protein is CASNLAGGYTGELFF. The full variable domain, rest sourced from reference TRBV28 and TRBJ2-2, is DVKVTQSSRYLVKRTGEKVFLECVQDMDHENMFWYRQDPGLGLRLIYFSYDVKMKEKGDIPEGYSVSREKKERFSLILESASTNQTSMYLCASNLAGGYTGELFFGEGSRLTVL.

The J gene is TRBJ1-1, the V gene TRBV7-9; TRBD1 is a possible D gene (5 bases). CDR3 size: 15 residues. Germline-derived CDR1 and CDR2 are SEHNR and FQNEAQ (reference sequence). Deletions cut 1 base from V and 4 bases from J, with 13 bases between. CDR3 loop: CASSLVGLGGTEAFF. The CDR3 nucleotides read TGTGCCAGCAGCTTAGTTGGACTGGGGGGCACTGAAGCTTTCTTT.

This clone was recorded once. This chain connects TRBV13 to TRBJ2-7; D might be TRBD1 (5 bases). This CDR3 is built from 14 residues. Trimming took 5 bases from V and 6 from J, leaving 17 bases between them. Germline lookup yields CDR1 PRHDT and CDR2 FYEKMQ (reference sequence). CDR3 protein: CASSLGRESSEQYF. The CDR3, as DNA: TGTGCCAGCAGCCTCGGCAGGGAATCGTCCGAGCAGTACTTC.